This is a list of T cell receptor beta chains from one sample in a study of regulatory T cells in long-lasting Graves disease. Via MiXCR, TCRdb re-called the multiplex PCR reads, giving one row per CDR3 protein. In the table there are hundreds of thousands of distinct CDR3 sequences, 12% of which are singletons. In addition, the sample was reused for a study of T cells in Graves' hyperthyroidism and ophthalmopathy.

The sequencing used peripheral blood mononuclear cells (PBMCs), collected at new diagnosis, from a patient treated with antithyroid drugs. The receptors derive from a woman in her twenties or thirties with Graves disease. Both conserved end residues are part of each CDR3. A D gene is named only where the DNA matches it firmly. Size is omitted from some rows. Given values are once, few, many or a class for expanded clones.

j_call: TRBJ1-1; v_call: TRBV2; clone_size: many; d_call: -; cdr3_nt: TGTGCCATCACCAGGACCACAGGGTCTGAAGCTTTCTTT; cdr3_aa: CAITRTTGSEAFF
j_call: TRBJ1-2; v_call: TRBV27; clone_size: many; d_call: TRBD1; cdr3_nt: TGTGCCAGCAGTCTAAGGACAGGTCTTGGCTACACCTTC; cdr3_aa: CASSLRTGLGYTF
j_call: TRBJ2-5; v_call: TRBV28; clone_size: many; d_call: -; cdr3_nt: TGTGCCAGCAGTTTAGTTCGGAGACTGGAGACCCAGTACTTC; cdr3_aa: CASSLVRRLETQYF
j_call: TRBJ1-2; v_call: TRBV5-6; clone_size: many; d_call: -; cdr3_nt: TGTGCCAGCAGCTTGATGGCAGCTTATGGCTACACCTTC; cdr3_aa: CASSLMAAYGYTF
j_call: TRBJ1-5; v_call: TRBV7-2; clone_size: many; d_call: -; cdr3_nt: TGTGCCAGCAGTCTTACCCGGGATAGCAATCAGCCCCAGCATTTT; cdr3_aa: CASSLTRDSNQPQHF
j_call: TRBJ2-1; v_call: TRBV12-5; clone_size: many; d_call: -; cdr3_nt: TGTGCTAGGGGGTATACTGGGTTCGATGAGCAGTTCTTC; cdr3_aa: CARGYTGFDEQFF
j_call: TRBJ2-5; v_call: TRBV18; clone_size: many; d_call: TRBD1; cdr3_nt: TGTGCCAGCTCCGGACAGGGGCCAGAATGGCTACAAGAGACCCAGTACTTC; cdr3_aa: CASSGQGPEWLQETQYF
j_call: TRBJ2-7; v_call: TRBV20-1; clone_size: once; d_call: -; cdr3_nt: TGCAGTTCTAGAGATCACCTAGCCGACTACGAGCAGTACTTC; cdr3_aa: CSSRDHLADYEQYF
j_call: TRBJ1-1; v_call: TRBV28; clone_size: many; d_call: -; cdr3_nt: TGTGCCAGTCGAACCTCGCCGGGGGGCACTGAAGCTTTCTTT; cdr3_aa: CASRTSPGGTEAFF
j_call: TRBJ2-7; v_call: TRBV4-3; clone_size: many; d_call: TRBD1; cdr3_nt: TGCGCCAGCAGCCAAGTACTAAAGGGGGCGCGGGAGCAGTACTTC; cdr3_aa: CASSQVLKGAREQYF
j_call: TRBJ2-7; v_call: TRBV9; clone_size: many; d_call: -; cdr3_nt: TGTGCCAGCAGCGTAGGGGACGCTAGCTCCTACGAGCAGTACTTC; cdr3_aa: CASSVGDASSYEQYF
j_call: TRBJ2-2; v_call: TRBV7-2; clone_size: once; d_call: -; cdr3_nt: TGTGCCAGCAGCTTATGGGACTCGAACACCGGGGAGCTGTTTTTT; cdr3_aa: CASSLWDSNTGELFF
j_call: TRBJ2-3; v_call: TRBV5-1; clone_size: many; d_call: -; cdr3_nt: TGCGCGGGGAGTTCGGGAACGCTAACAGATACGCAGTATTTT; cdr3_aa: CAGSSGTLTDTQYF
j_call: TRBJ2-1; v_call: TRBV19; clone_size: -; d_call: TRBD2; cdr3_nt: TGTGCCAGTAGTACCCAACCCGGGACTAGGTGGAATGAGCAGTTCTTC; cdr3_aa: CASSTQPGTRWNEQFF
j_call: TRBJ1-6; v_call: TRBV27; clone_size: many; d_call: -; cdr3_nt: TGTGCCAGCAAGCTTGGCGGGGTAACCTATAATTCACCCCTCCACTTT; cdr3_aa: CASKLGGVTYNSPLHF
j_call: TRBJ1-5; v_call: TRBV30; clone_size: many; d_call: -; cdr3_nt: TGTGCCTGGAGTCCAGGGGCAGGGATGCAGCCCCAGCATTTT; cdr3_aa: CAWSPGAGMQPQHF
j_call: TRBJ1-2; v_call: TRBV28; clone_size: -; d_call: TRBD1; cdr3_nt: TGTGCCAGCAGTTCTGACAGGGGATGGGGGGCTGGGGGCTACACCTTC; cdr3_aa: CASSSDRGWGAGGYTF
j_call: TRBJ2-2; v_call: TRBV20-1; clone_size: few; d_call: -; cdr3_nt: TGCAGTGCTAGAGGTGGACCCCCGGACGCCGGGGAGCTGTTTTTT; cdr3_aa: CSARGGPPDAGELFF
j_call: TRBJ2-5; v_call: TRBV25-1; clone_size: few; d_call: -; cdr3_nt: TGTGCCAGCAGTGAATATAGGGGGGAGGGCCGGGGAGAGACCCAGTACTTC; cdr3_aa: CASSEYRGEGRGETQYF
j_call: TRBJ2-5; v_call: TRBV18; clone_size: -; d_call: -; cdr3_nt: TGTGCCAGCTCACCCGGCTGGGGAGAAGAGACCCAGTACTTC; cdr3_aa: CASSPGWGEETQYF
j_call: TRBJ1-5; v_call: TRBV28; clone_size: few; d_call: -; cdr3_nt: TGTGCCAGCAGTATTCGGGCACAGCCCCAGCATTTT; cdr3_aa: CASSIRAQPQHF
j_call: TRBJ2-1; v_call: TRBV20-1; clone_size: -; d_call: TRBD2; cdr3_nt: TGCAGTGCTAGGACTAGCGGGAGGGCCTGGGAGCAGTTCTTC; cdr3_aa: CSARTSGRAWEQFF
j_call: TRBJ1-2; v_call: TRBV6-5; clone_size: many; d_call: -; cdr3_nt: TGTGCCAGCAGTTACGAACAGCTCGGGAACTATGGCTACACCTTC; cdr3_aa: CASSYEQLGNYGYTF
j_call: TRBJ1-2; v_call: TRBV28; clone_size: many; d_call: -; cdr3_nt: TGTGCCAGCAGCCCGAACTATGGCTACACCTTC; cdr3_aa: CASSPNYGYTF
j_call: TRBJ1-5; v_call: TRBV20-1; clone_size: many; d_call: TRBD1; cdr3_nt: TGCAGTGCTAGAGGGAGACAGGGGCGGGGGGCGAATCAGCCCCAGCATTTT; cdr3_aa: CSARGRQGRGANQPQHF
j_call: TRBJ2-5; v_call: TRBV2; clone_size: many; d_call: TRBD2; cdr3_nt: TGTGCCAGCTCCGGGACTAGGATGTCAGAGACCCAGTACTTC; cdr3_aa: CASSGTRMSETQYF
j_call: TRBJ2-7; v_call: TRBV29-1; clone_size: few; d_call: -; cdr3_nt: TGCAGCGTTGGCGGGATCAGCTCCTACGAGCAGTACTTC; cdr3_aa: CSVGGISSYEQYF
j_call: TRBJ2-2; v_call: TRBV7-2; clone_size: -; d_call: -; cdr3_nt: TGTGCCAGCAGCTTAGCGCCATATACTACTAGCACCGGGGAGCTGTTTTTT; cdr3_aa: CASSLAPYTTSTGELFF
j_call: TRBJ2-1; v_call: TRBV20-1; clone_size: many; d_call: TRBD2; cdr3_nt: TGCAGTGCTAGGGTAGCGGGATACAATGAGCAGTTCTTC; cdr3_aa: CSARVAGYNEQFF
j_call: TRBJ2-5; v_call: TRBV5-1; clone_size: many; d_call: -; cdr3_nt: TGCGCCAGCAGCTTGTTGGCAGGCCGTTGGGAGACCCAGTACTTC; cdr3_aa: CASSLLAGRWETQYF
j_call: TRBJ2-3; v_call: TRBV12-3/TRBV12-4; clone_size: many; d_call: -; cdr3_nt: TGTGCCAGCTCCAGGAATACAGATACGCAGTATTTT; cdr3_aa: CASSRNTDTQYF
j_call: TRBJ2-7; v_call: TRBV5-4; clone_size: few; d_call: TRBD2; cdr3_nt: TGTGCCAGCAGCTTAGGCGGGAGGGAAGGTGAGCAGTACTTC; cdr3_aa: CASSLGGREGEQYF
j_call: TRBJ1-5; v_call: TRBV6-1; clone_size: -; d_call: -; cdr3_nt: TGTGCCAGCAGTGAACTCAGTGCCCCTTATCAGCCCCAGCATTTT; cdr3_aa: CASSELSAPYQPQHF
j_call: TRBJ1-1; v_call: TRBV28; clone_size: many; d_call: -; cdr3_nt: TGTGCCAGCAGTTCCGCCATCCCAATTTTGGGGGGTAGGGCTTTCTTT; cdr3_aa: CASSSAIPILGGRAFF
j_call: TRBJ1-1; v_call: TRBV18; clone_size: many; d_call: -; cdr3_nt: TGTGCCAGCTCACCAATAGAACCGGGGACAAGCACTGAAGCTTTCTTT; cdr3_aa: CASSPIEPGTSTEAFF
j_call: TRBJ2-7; v_call: TRBV20-1; clone_size: many; d_call: -; cdr3_nt: TGCAGTGCTAGACGGGGGGCGGGAGCCTTCGACGAGCAGTACTTC; cdr3_aa: CSARRGAGAFDEQYF
j_call: TRBJ1-5; v_call: TRBV27; clone_size: few; d_call: -; cdr3_nt: TGTGCCAGCAGTTTACTAGGACGGGCGCTCAATCAGCCCCAGCATTTT; cdr3_aa: CASSLLGRALNQPQHF
j_call: TRBJ1-5; v_call: TRBV19; clone_size: many; d_call: -; cdr3_nt: TGTGCCAGCGGATCCGGGAGAGTGAGTCAGCCCCAGCATTTT; cdr3_aa: CASGSGRVSQPQHF
j_call: TRBJ1-2; v_call: TRBV2; clone_size: -; d_call: -; cdr3_nt: TGTGCCAGCAGTGAGGACGGCTCCTATGGCTACACCTTC; cdr3_aa: CASSEDGSYGYTF
j_call: TRBJ2-3; v_call: TRBV27; clone_size: many; d_call: -; cdr3_nt: TGTGCCAGCAGTCCCTCGCCAGCGGAGTCCACAGATACGCAGTATTTT; cdr3_aa: CASSPSPAESTDTQYF
j_call: TRBJ2-5; v_call: TRBV25-1; clone_size: few; d_call: TRBD1; cdr3_nt: TGTGCCAGCAGTGTAGGTTTAGTTAGACAGGGAGAGACCCAGTACTTC; cdr3_aa: CASSVGLVRQGETQYF
j_call: TRBJ2-3; v_call: TRBV20-1; clone_size: many; d_call: TRBD2; cdr3_nt: TGCAGTCATCGGACTAGCGGGAGAACAGATACGCAGTATTTT; cdr3_aa: CSHRTSGRTDTQYF
j_call: TRBJ1-1; v_call: TRBV19; clone_size: few; d_call: -; cdr3_nt: TGTGCCAGTAAACTCGGTTGGGGTGAGGAGACTGAAGCTTTCTTT; cdr3_aa: CASKLGWGEETEAFF
j_call: TRBJ2-1; v_call: TRBV20-1; clone_size: many; d_call: TRBD1; cdr3_nt: TGCAGTGCTAGGCCCGGGACAGGGTTCGACAATGAGCAGTTCTTC; cdr3_aa: CSARPGTGFDNEQFF
j_call: TRBJ2-7; v_call: TRBV11-1; clone_size: many; d_call: -; cdr3_nt: TGTGCCACCGGCCAGGGATACGAGCAGTACTTC; cdr3_aa: CATGQGYEQYF